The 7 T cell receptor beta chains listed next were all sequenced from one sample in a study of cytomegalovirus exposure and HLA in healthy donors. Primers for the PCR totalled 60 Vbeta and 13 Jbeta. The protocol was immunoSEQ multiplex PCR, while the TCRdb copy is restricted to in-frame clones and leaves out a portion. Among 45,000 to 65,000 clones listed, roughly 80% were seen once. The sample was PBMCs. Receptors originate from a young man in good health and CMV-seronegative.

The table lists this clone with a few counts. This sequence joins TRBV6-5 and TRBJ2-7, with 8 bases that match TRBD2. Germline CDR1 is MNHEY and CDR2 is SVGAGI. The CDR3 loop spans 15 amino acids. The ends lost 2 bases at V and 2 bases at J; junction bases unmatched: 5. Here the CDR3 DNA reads TGTGCCAGCAGTTACAAAGCGGGGGCAGCCTACGAGCAGTACTTC. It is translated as CASSYKAGAAYEQYF.

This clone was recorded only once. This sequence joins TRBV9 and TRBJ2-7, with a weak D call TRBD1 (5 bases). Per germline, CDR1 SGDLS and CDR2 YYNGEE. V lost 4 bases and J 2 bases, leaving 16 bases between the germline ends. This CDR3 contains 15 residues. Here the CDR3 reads CASSPRQRTTYEQYF. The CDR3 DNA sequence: TGTGCCAGCAGCCCACGACAGAGAACCACCTACGAGCAGTACTTC. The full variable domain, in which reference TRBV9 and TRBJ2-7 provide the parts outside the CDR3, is DSGVTQTPKHLITATGQRVTLRCSPRSGDLSVYWYQQSLDQGLQFLIQYYNGEERAKGNILERFSAQQFPDLHSELNLSSLELGDSALYFCASSPRQRTTYEQYFGPGTRLTVT.

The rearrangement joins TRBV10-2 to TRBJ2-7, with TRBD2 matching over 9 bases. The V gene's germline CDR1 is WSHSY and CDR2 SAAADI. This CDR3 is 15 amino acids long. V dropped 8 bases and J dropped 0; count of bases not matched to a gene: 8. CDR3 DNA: TGCGCCAGCCGGTTGGGTAGCGGGGGCTCCTACGAGCAGTACTTC. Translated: CASRLGSGGSYEQYF.

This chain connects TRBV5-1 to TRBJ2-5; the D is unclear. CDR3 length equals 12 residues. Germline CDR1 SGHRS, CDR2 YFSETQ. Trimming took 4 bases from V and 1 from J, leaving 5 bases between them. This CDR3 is CASSPGQETQYF. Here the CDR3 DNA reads TGCGCCAGCAGCCCGGGCCAAGAGACCCAGTACTTC. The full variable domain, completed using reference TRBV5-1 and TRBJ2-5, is KAGVTQTPRYLIKTRGQQVTLSCSPISGHRSVSWYQQTPGQGLQFLFEYFSETQRNKGNFPGRFSGRQFSNSRSEMNVSTLELGDSALYLCASSPGQETQYFGPGTRLLVL.

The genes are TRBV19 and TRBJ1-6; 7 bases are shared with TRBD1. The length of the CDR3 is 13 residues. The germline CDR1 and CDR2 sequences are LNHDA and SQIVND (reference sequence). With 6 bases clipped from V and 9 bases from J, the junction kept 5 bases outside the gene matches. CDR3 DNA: TGTGCCAGTAGGCAAGGGGGCAGTTCACCCCTCCACTTT. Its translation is CASRQGGSSPLHF.

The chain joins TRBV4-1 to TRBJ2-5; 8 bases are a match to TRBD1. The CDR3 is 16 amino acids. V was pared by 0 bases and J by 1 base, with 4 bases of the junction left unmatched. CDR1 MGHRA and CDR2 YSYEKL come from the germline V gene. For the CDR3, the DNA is TGCGCCAGCAGCCAAGATCGGACAGGGCCCCAAGAGACCCAGTACTTC. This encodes CASSQDRTGPQETQYF.

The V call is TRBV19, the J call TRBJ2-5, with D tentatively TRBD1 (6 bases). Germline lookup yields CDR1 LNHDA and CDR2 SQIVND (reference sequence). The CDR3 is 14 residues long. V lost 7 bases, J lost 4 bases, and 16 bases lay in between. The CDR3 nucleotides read TGTGCCAGTATCTCATGGGGGCAGCGAGAGACCCAGTACTTC. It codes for CASISWGQRETQYF.